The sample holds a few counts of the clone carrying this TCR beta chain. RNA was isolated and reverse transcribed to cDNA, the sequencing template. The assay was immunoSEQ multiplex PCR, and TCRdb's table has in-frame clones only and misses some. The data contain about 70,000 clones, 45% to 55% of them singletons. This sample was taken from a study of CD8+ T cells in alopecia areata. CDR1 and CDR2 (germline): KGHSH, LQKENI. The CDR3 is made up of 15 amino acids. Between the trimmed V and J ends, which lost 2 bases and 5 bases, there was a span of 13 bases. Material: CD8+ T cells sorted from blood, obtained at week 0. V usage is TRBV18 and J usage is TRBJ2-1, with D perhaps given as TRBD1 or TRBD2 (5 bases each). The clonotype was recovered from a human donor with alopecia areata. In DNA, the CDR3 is TGTGCCAGCTCACCAGGCAGGGAGTATGACAATGAGCAGTTCTTC. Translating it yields CASSPGREYDNEQFF.